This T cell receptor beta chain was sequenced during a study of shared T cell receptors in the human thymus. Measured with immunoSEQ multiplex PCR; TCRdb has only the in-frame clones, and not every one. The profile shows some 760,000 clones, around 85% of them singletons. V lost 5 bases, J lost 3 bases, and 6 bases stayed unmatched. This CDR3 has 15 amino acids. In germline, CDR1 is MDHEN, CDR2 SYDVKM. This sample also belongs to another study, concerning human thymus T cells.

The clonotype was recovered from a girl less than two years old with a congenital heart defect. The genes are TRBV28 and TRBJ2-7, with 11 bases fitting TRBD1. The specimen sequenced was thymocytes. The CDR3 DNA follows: TGTGCCAGCAGTCCTCGGGACAGGGGGTTCTACGAGCAGTACTTC. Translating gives CASSPRDRGFYEQYF.